This entry is about one T cell receptor beta chain. The antigen remains unidentified. This specimen belongs to a study of cytomegalovirus exposure and HLA in healthy donors. On the study more broadly: Caucasian-associated ancestry cluster membership applied to about four fifths of over 350 genotyped donors.

Though probably carrying unrecorded immune exposures, donors were nominally healthy at sampling. Points from the study as a whole: TRBV6-2, TRBV6-3 and some other V segments were excluded as indistinguishable. Beyond CMV serostatus, there was no information to go on about immune exposure.

The PCR employed 60 Vbeta primers together with 13 Jbeta primers. Sequenced by immunoSEQ multiplex PCR; TCRdb stores in-frame clones only, minus some. This sample yields approximately 150,000 clones, of which roughly 84% are seen a single time; about 2.5% belongs to the top ten. V dropped 6 bases and J dropped 5 bases, with 16 bases sitting between them. This CDR3 spans 15 amino acids. Germline V CDR1 and CDR2: KGHSH, LQKENI. The J gene is TRBJ1-4, the V gene TRBV18, with D possibly TRBD1 on 6 matching bases. The sample comprised PBMCs. The TCR sequence derives from a man aged 30 to 45 in good health and CMV-seropositive. The CDR3 sequence is CASSLGDKQNEKLFF. Written as DNA, the CDR3 is TGTGCCAGCTCGCTTGGGGACAAGCAAAATGAAAAACTGTTTTTT. The full variable domain, with the rest looked up from reference TRBV18 and TRBJ1-4, is NAGVMQNPRHLVRRRGQEARLRCSPMKGHSHVYWYRQLPEEGLKFMVYLQKENIIDESGMPKERFSAEFPKEGPSILRIQQVVRGDSAAYFCASSLGDKQNEKLFFGSGTQLSVL.